The present T cell receptor (beta chain) was sequenced within a study of T cells in Graves' hyperthyroidism and ophthalmopathy. Study-wide findings and caveats: Ophthalmopathy and stable hyperthyroidism were separated by a 13 V-J model.

Hyperthyroidism was newly diagnosed in patients aged 18 to 65 (duration under 2 months). Every diagnosis used clinical symptoms, serum thyroxine and TRAb, thyroid ultrasound and orbital computed tomography. Regions amplified from RNA transcripts were the TCR beta CDR3 regions. Researchers ran a first-round RT-PCR on the TCR CDR3 using the HTBI primer set. MiXCR was run by TCRdb on the multiplex PCR reads, yielding one entry per CDR3 protein. The sample yields around 350,000 distinct CDR3 sequences, less than 15% seen once. This clonotype was counted ten times or more. The antigen is unknown. The sample consisted of blood. The sequence was collected from a woman under 30 with Graves' hyperthyroidism.

The CDR3 DNA follows: TGTGCCAGTTCGGATCGGGTAAGGGAGACCCAGTACTTC. It yields the protein CASSDRVRETQYF. V usage is TRBV19 and J usage is TRBJ2-5; D ambiguous. Germline assignment: CDR1 LNHDA and CDR2 SQIVND (reference sequence). The ends were cut back, 8 bases at V and 5 bases at J, with 15 bases in the middle. CDR3 length: 13 amino acids.